These 29 T cell receptor beta chains were sequenced from one sample in a study of cytomegalovirus exposure and HLA in healthy donors. PCR involved 60 Vbeta and 13 Jbeta primers. Sequencing was performed with immunoSEQ multiplex PCR; in TCRdb, only in-frame clones are kept and a portion is missing. The sample contains roughly 120,000 clones, around 80% of which appear only once. Sequences were obtained from PBMCs. These TCRs come from a man aged 25 to 45 in good health and CMV-seropositive.

The chain recombines TRBV4-1 with TRBJ1-5; 10 positions agree with TRBD1. This CDR3 has 17 amino acids. V lost 2 bases, J lost 2 bases, and 6 bases stayed unmatched. Per the germline V gene, CDR1 is MGHRA and CDR2 is YSYEKL. The CDR3 protein is CASSQRQGAARNQPQHF. CDR3 sequence (DNA): TGCGCCAGCAGCCAAAGACAGGGGGCGGCCCGCAATCAGCCCCAGCATTTT.

On this clone: Other DNA sequences in this sample translate to the same CDR3. The chain couples TRBV6-4 to TRBJ2-3; TRBD1 matches at 7 bases. The CDR3 has 14 amino acids. The germline V gene encodes CDR1 MRHNA and CDR2 SNTAGT. V trimming: 0 bases; J trimming: 4 bases; junction bases outside the gene matches: 1. In DNA, the CDR3 is TGTGCCAGCAGTGACTCGCAGGGGGCAGATACGCAGTATTTT. Protein product: CASSDSQGADTQYF.

The chain combines TRBV27 with TRBJ2-7; D uncertain. The CDR3 has 14 amino acids. Deletions cut 1 base from V and 2 bases from J, with 9 bases between. CDR1 and CDR2 from the germline V gene are MNHEY and SMNVEV (reference sequence). For the CDR3, the DNA is TGTGCCAGCAGTTTATTAGGCGGTACCTACGAGCAGTACTTC. Its protein is CASSLLGGTYEQYF.

The rearrangement links TRBV20-1 to TRBJ2-7; D is unresolved. CDR1 is DFQATT, CDR2 SNEGSKA, per germline (reference sequence). This CDR3 comprises 11 residues. The ends were cut back, 5 bases at V and 3 bases at J, with 8 bases in the middle. CDR3 in DNA: TGCAGTGCTTTCGAGGACTACGAGCAGTACTTC. It codes for CSAFEDYEQYF.

The chain employs TRBV7-8 and TRBJ1-1; possible D gene TRBD1, 6 bases. V lost 7 bases, J lost 1 base, and 13 bases lay in between. The germline CDR1 and CDR2 sequences are SGHVS and FQNEAQ. There are 14 residues in the CDR3. The CDR3 DNA reads as TGTGCCAGCACCATCCAACAGGGGAACACTGAAGCTTTCTTT. Amino acid sequence: CASTIQQGNTEAFF.

As to this clone: Germline and junction disagree at one end, which may indicate a read error. The chain carries TRBV2 and TRBJ2-6, with TRBD1 matching 9 bases. This CDR3 is 15 amino acids long. CDR1 and CDR2 (germline): SNHLY, FYNNEI. DNA of the CDR3: TGTGCCACCCACAGGGGGCGGGGTGGGGCCAACGGCCTGACTTTC. Translated: CATHRGRGGANGLTF.

This clone has only a few counts. This chain uses TRBV4-1 with TRBJ1-3, with 7 bases fitting TRBD1. The CDR3 is 16 amino acids. The junction had 6 bases not matched to a gene; V was cut back by 4 bases and J by 0 bases. Germline V lookup: CDR1 MGHRA, CDR2 YSYEKL. CDR3 residues: CASSPTGTSSGNTIYF. In DNA form, the CDR3 reads TGCGCCAGCAGCCCGACAGGGACCAGCTCTGGAAACACCATATATTTT.

The chain has TRBV5-1 and TRBJ1-2; D unclear. The CDR3 is 17 residues long. From germline, CDR1 is SGHRS and CDR2 YFSETQ. Trimming cost V 3 bases and J 4 bases, with 22 bases left between them. The CDR3 DNA reads as TGCGCCAGCAGCTACGTTTGGCCGACGACAACCGGCTATGGCTACACCTTC. Its protein is CASSYVWPTTTGYGYTF.

This rearrangement joins TRBV21-1 to TRBJ1-1. TRBV21-1 corresponds to a pseudogene. The CDR3 is made up of 14 amino acids. The CDR3 coding sequence is TGTGCCAGCAGCAAAGGGAGCCGAAAAGGTGAAGCTTTCTTT. It codes for CASSKGSRKGEAFF.

The chain is built from TRBV7-6 and TRBJ1-1; a possible D gene is TRBD1 (5 bases). Trimming removed 2 bases from V and 4 bases from J, with 8 bases in between. The CDR3 runs to 13 residues. Germline loops: CDR1 SGHVS, CDR2 FNYEAQ. The CDR3, as DNA: TGTGCCAGCAGCTTATCAGGGCCCACTGAAGCTTTCTTT. Residues: CASSLSGPTEAFF.

The chain couples TRBV27 to TRBJ1-2, with no clear D. Trimming took off 2 bases at V and 8 bases at J, with 12 bases between the two ends. This CDR3 is 13 amino acids long. Germline V lookup: CDR1 MNHEY, CDR2 SMNVEV (reference sequence). CDR3 region: CASSLAGFGGYTF. CDR3 sequence (DNA): TGTGCCAGCAGTTTAGCGGGGTTCGGGGGCTACACCTTC.

This chain connects TRBV9 to TRBJ1-4, with D possibly being TRBD1 (5 bases). The CDR3 is 14 residues long. Per the germline V gene, CDR1 is SGDLS and CDR2 is YYNGEE. Between the trimmed V and J ends, which lost 4 bases and 2 bases, there was a span of 9 bases. This CDR3 is CASSPRQTNEKLFF. DNA of the CDR3: TGTGCCAGCAGCCCCAGACAGACTAATGAAAAACTGTTTTTT.

The chain recombines TRBV27 with TRBJ1-5, with TRBD1 identical over 8 bases. The CDR3 covers 18 residues. From germline, CDR1 is MNHEY and CDR2 SMNVEV (reference sequence). Unmatched junction bases numbered 11, after V lost 0 bases and J lost 4 bases. The CDR3 loop reads CASSLSPAGGWVNQPQHF. As DNA, the CDR3 is TGTGCCAGCAGTTTATCCCCCGCAGGGGGCTGGGTTAATCAGCCCCAGCATTTT.

The chain links TRBV7-8 to TRBJ2-1; no reliable D call. The CDR3 loop spans 15 amino acids. The V and J ends lost 4 bases and 4 bases respectively, with 14 bases between them. Per the germline V gene, CDR1 is SGHVS and CDR2 is FQNEAQ. As DNA, the CDR3 is TGTGCCAGCAGCTCAAGCGTCTCCGCTTACAATGAGCAGTTCTTC. Its protein is CASSSSVSAYNEQFF.

This clone was recorded once. The chain is built from TRBV9 and TRBJ2-7; D is ambiguous. This CDR3 spans 15 amino acids. V lost 0 bases and J lost 0, with 10 bases in between. Germline V gene sequence: CDR1 SGDLS, CDR2 YYNGEE. CDR3 amino acids: CASSVDSSNSYEQYF. The CDR3 nucleotides are TGTGCCAGCAGCGTAGACAGCTCAAACTCCTACGAGCAGTACTTC.

This clone showed up just a few times. V gene TRBV11-3 combines with J gene TRBJ2-3; 11 nucleotides align to TRBD2. The V gene end was trimmed by 5 bases and the J gene end by 1 base; junction bases not matched to a gene: 5. The CDR3 totals 16 residues. The V gene's germline CDR1 is SGHNT and CDR2 YENEEA. CDR3 sequence: CASSLLAGGGTDTQYF. CDR3 DNA: TGTGCCAGCAGCCTTCTAGCGGGAGGAGGCACAGATACGCAGTATTTT.

CDR3 in DNA: TGTGCCGGCGGGGGCCAAGAGACCCAGTACTTC. It codes for CAGGGQETQYF. The genes are TRBV30 and TRBJ2-5; the match to TRBD2 covers 7 bases. J was trimmed by 1 base and V by 8 bases; bases with no gene match: 1. Germline CDR1 and CDR2: GTSNPN and SVGIG (reference sequence). The CDR3 runs 11 residues.

V and J are TRBV4-1 and TRBJ2-7, with 7 nucleotides matching TRBD2. The CDR3 sequence is 14 residues long. The germline gives CDR1 MGHRA, CDR2 YSYEKL. J was trimmed by 5 bases and V by 5 bases; bases with no gene match: 9. CDR3 loop: CASSWTSLGDEQYF. The CDR3 region has the DNA TGCGCCAGCAGCTGGACTAGTTTAGGCGACGAGCAGTACTTC.

Points on this clone: Other nucleotide sequences in the sample specify the same CDR3. The rearrangement uses TRBV5-1 and TRBJ2-3, with unresolved D. The CDR3 has 13 amino acids. The V end lost 0 bases, the J end lost 1 base, and 3 bases lay between the germline ends. CDR1 is SGHRS and CDR2 is YFSETQ in the germline V gene. The CDR3 spells CASSLVGTDTQYF. Written as DNA, the CDR3 is TGCGCCAGCAGCTTGGTAGGCACAGATACGCAGTATTTT.

This clone was detected a few times. V usage is TRBV2 and J usage is TRBJ1-1; D is unresolved. Deletions cut 5 bases from V and 1 base from J, with 14 bases between. Per germline, CDR1 SNHLY and CDR2 FYNNEI. The CDR3 extends over 15 amino acids. The CDR3 is CASSLGRVQNTEAFF. In DNA, the CDR3 is TGTGCCAGCAGTCTAGGTCGAGTGCAGAACACTGAAGCTTTCTTT.

The chain is built from TRBV7-9 and TRBJ2-3; 10 bases match TRBD1. V lost 5 bases, J lost 5 bases, and 10 bases stayed unmatched. Germline V CDR1 and CDR2: SEHNR, FQNEAQ (reference sequence). The CDR3 runs 16 residues. The CDR3 protein is CASSRRDRGRRDTQYF. CDR3 DNA: TGTGCCAGCAGCCGCAGAGACAGGGGGCGGAGAGATACGCAGTATTTT.

This chain connects TRBV7-2 to TRBJ1-1; D gene unclear. Germline assignment: CDR1 SGHTA and CDR2 FQGNSA. The CDR3 has 14 residues. V lost 0 bases and J 0 bases, leaving 5 bases between the germline ends. CDR3 amino acids: CASSLAHMNTEAFF. For the CDR3, the DNA is TGTGCCAGCAGCTTAGCCCACATGAACACTGAAGCTTTCTTT. Full variable domain (remainder filled in from reference TRBV7-2 and TRBJ1-1): GAGVSQSPSNKVTEKGKDVELRCDPISGHTALYWYRQSLGQGLEFLIYFQGNSAPDKSGLPSDRFSAERTGGSVSTLTIQRTQQEDSAVYLCASSLAHMNTEAFFGQGTRLTVV.

A single count supports this clone. The V gene is TRBV5-1, the J gene TRBJ2-7; 7 bases agree with TRBD1. There are 13 residues in the CDR3. The V segment lost 5 bases and the J segment 3 bases; nucleotides outside the gene matches: 5. The germline gives CDR1 SGHRS, CDR2 YFSETQ. CDR3 in amino acids: CASSTTGYYEQYF. In nucleotides, the CDR3 is TGCGCCAGCAGTACGACAGGGTACTACGAGCAGTACTTC.

V is TRBV4-1 and J is TRBJ2-5; 8 bases align to TRBD1. The CDR3 spans 13 residues. Germline V gene data show CDR1 as MGHRA and CDR2 as YSYEKL. V was pared by 0 bases and J by 13 bases, with 7 bases of the junction left unmatched. CDR3 bases: TGCGCCAGCAGCCAAGATTCAGGGGGCTTTGGGTACTTC. Translating it yields CASSQDSGGFGYF.

The chain carries TRBV10-3 and TRBJ1-2; D might be TRBD1 (5 bases). Per germline, CDR1 ENHRY and CDR2 SYGVKD. The V end was cut by 8 bases, the J end by 6 bases, with 19 bases between. This CDR3 region has 14 residues. The CDR3 region is CAIQKGAREDGYTF. CDR3 nucleotides: TGTGCCATCCAAAAAGGGGCTCGCGAGGATGGCTACACCTTC.

The rearrangement uses TRBV5-6 and TRBJ2-3, with a weak D call TRBD2 (5 bases). Germline assignment: CDR1 SGHDT and CDR2 YYEEEE. V shed 6 bases and J shed 1 base, with 12 bases lying between them. This CDR3 is 14 amino acids long. CDR3 coding DNA: TGTGCCAGCACTTGGGAGTGGGGCACAGATACGCAGTATTTT. This gives the protein CASTWEWGTDTQYF. Variable domain in full (rest from reference TRBV5-6 and TRBJ2-3): DAGVTQSPTHLIKTRGQQVTLRCSPKSGHDTVSWYQQALGQGPQFIFQYYEEEERQRGNFPDRFSGHQFPNYSSELNVNALLLGDSALYLCASTWEWGTDTQYFGPGTRLTVL.

The chain combines TRBV28 with TRBJ1-5; tentatively, D is TRBD1 (6 bases). Between the trimmed V and J ends, which lost 6 bases and 1 base, there was a span of 16 bases. Germline values: CDR1 MDHEN, CDR2 SYDVKM. The CDR3 runs 16 residues. CDR3: CASSLSQGRSNQPQHF. The CDR3 region has the DNA TGTGCCAGCAGCCTTTCACAGGGAAGAAGCAATCAGCCCCAGCATTTT. The variable domain in full, completed from reference TRBV28 and TRBJ1-5, reads DVKVTQSSRYLVKRTGEKVFLECVQDMDHENMFWYRQDPGLGLRLIYFSYDVKMKEKGDIPEGYSVSREKKERFSLILESASTNQTSMYLCASSLSQGRSNQPQHFGDGTRLSIL.

The CDR3 sequence is CASSLGETFGNTGELFF. DNA for the CDR3: TGCGCCAGCAGCCTCGGGGAGACATTTGGGAACACCGGGGAGCTGTTTTTT. The chain is built from TRBV4-3 and TRBJ2-2; TRBD2 might be the D (5 bases). Deletions cut 4 bases from V and 1 base from J, with 16 bases between. Per the germline V gene, CDR1 is LGHNA and CDR2 is YSLEER. The CDR3 spans 17 residues.

V is TRBV19 and J is TRBJ2-1; 14 nucleotides align to TRBD2. V dropped 7 bases and J dropped 8; count of bases not matched to a gene: 4. The CDR3 extends over 14 amino acids. Germline loops: CDR1 LNHDA, CDR2 SQIVND (reference sequence). The CDR3 nucleotides read TGTGCCAGTAAGGAGACTAGCGGGAGGGATGAGCAGTTCTTC. The encoded protein is CASKETSGRDEQFF.